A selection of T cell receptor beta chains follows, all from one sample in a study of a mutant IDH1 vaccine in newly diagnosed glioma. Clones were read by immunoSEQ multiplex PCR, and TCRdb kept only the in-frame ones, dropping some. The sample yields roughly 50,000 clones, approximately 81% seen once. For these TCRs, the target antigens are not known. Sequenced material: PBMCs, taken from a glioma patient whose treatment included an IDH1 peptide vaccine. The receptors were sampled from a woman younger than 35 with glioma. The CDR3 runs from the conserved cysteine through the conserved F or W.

CASSPRGELIRYTF,TRBJ1-2,TRBV19
CASSSGTYEQYF,TRBJ2-7,TRBV5-6
CASSPQETQYF,TRBJ2-5,TRBV18
CASSSRRTSGVNTGELFF,TRBJ2-2,TRBV27
CAGLRWTDEQYF,TRBJ2-7,TRBV27
CASSYSQEGAFYGYTF,TRBJ1-2,TRBV6-5
CAWSVLGRQPGNTIYF,TRBJ1-3,TRBV30
CASSPSAGEEETQYF,TRBJ2-5,TRBV27
CASSLGTGPSPLHF,TRBJ1-6,TRBV11-2
CASSRGGRGQPQHF,TRBJ1-5,TRBV9
CASSSGTSTYEQYF,TRBJ2-7,TRBV5-1
CASQTGEEHGYTF,TRBJ1-2,TRBV2
CASSPPAGGSYEQYF,TRBJ2-7,TRBV11-3
CASSGGGTEAFF,TRBJ1-1,TRBV2
CASSLGQGGFRDYGYTF,TRBJ1-2,TRBV2
CASSFGRGPSYEQYF,TRBJ2-7,TRBV7-9
CASSQGLRGSYEQYF,TRBJ2-7,TRBV14
CAIAATGGRLNTEAFF,TRBJ1-1,TRBV10-3
CASSLARVQETQYF,TRBJ2-5,TRBV5-6
CASSLGGSGTGELFF,TRBJ2-2,TRBV5-1
CAIRGEEEQPQHF,TRBJ1-5,TRBV2
CASRGQGGTQYF,TRBJ2-3,TRBV6-6